Listed here are 32 T cell receptor beta chains from one sample, sequenced in a study of blood T cell repertoires in COVID-19. Assay used: immunoSEQ multiplex PCR; TCRdb lists only in-frame clones, some missing. There are 300,000 to 500,000 clones in the sample; approximately 87% occur only once, and more than 0.9% lies in the top ten. The source material was PBMCs or T cells enriched from blood (not recorded which). The receptor source for this set is a woman aged 25 to 39 with acute COVID-19.

The rearrangement links TRBV4-2 to TRBJ1-6, with 7 nucleotides matching TRBD1. With 2 bases clipped from V and 7 bases from J, the junction kept 2 bases outside the gene matches. Germline V gene lookup returns CDR1 LGHNA and CDR2 YNFKEQ. The CDR3 contains 14 residues. This CDR3 is CASSQTGENSPLHF. CDR3 DNA sequence: TGTGCCAGCAGCCAAACAGGGGAGAATTCACCCCTCCACTTT.

The CDR3 nucleotides are TGTGCCAGAAGCCAGGGACAGATGTATGGCTACACCTTC. Translation gives CARSQGQMYGYTF. The chain is built from TRBV5-3 and TRBJ1-2; TRBD1 matches at 7 bases. TRBV5-3 is assigned to the ORF class and has an uncertain function. This CDR3 has 13 amino acids. Losses at the gene ends were 4 bases for V and 5 bases for J; bases not matched to a gene: 5.

For the CDR3, the DNA is TGTGCCAGCAGCTTGGTGCTGGGCCCGTCGGGGGAGACCCAGTACTTC. Its protein product is CASSLVLGPSGETQYF. The chain couples TRBV5-6 to TRBJ2-5, with a weak D call TRBD2 (5 bases). CDR1 SGHDT and CDR2 YYEEEE come from the germline V gene. The CDR3 extends over 16 amino acids. The ends were cut back, 0 bases at V and 5 bases at J, with 17 bases in the middle.

The J gene is TRBJ2-1, the V gene TRBV10-3; 7 bases fit TRBD2. The germline gives CDR1 ENHRY, CDR2 SYGVKD. CDR3 length: 12 amino acids. Trimming at V came to 2 bases and at J to 12 bases, leaving 4 bases not matched to a gene. CDR3 protein: CAISEPWGGQFF. The DNA of the CDR3 is TGTGCCATCAGTGAGCCCTGGGGGGGGCAGTTCTTC.

The rearrangement uses TRBV11-2 and TRBJ1-1; D may be TRBD1 (5 bases). CDR1 and CDR2 from the germline V gene are SGHAT and FQNNGV. The CDR3 length is 14 residues. V was cut by 5 bases and J by 4 bases, with 14 bases left in between. CDR3 residues: CASSRGVGGTEAFF. CDR3 sequence (DNA): TGTGCCAGCAGCCGAGGGGTGGGGGGCACTGAAGCTTTCTTT.

V gene TRBV4-3 combines with J gene TRBJ2-7; D gene ambiguous. V shed 4 bases and J shed 3 bases, with 10 bases lying between them. The CDR3 runs 13 residues. Germline V gene data show CDR1 as LGHNA and CDR2 as YSLEER. In DNA, the CDR3 is TGCGCCAGCAGCCCGGAGTATGGCTACGAGCAGTACTTC. It codes for CASSPEYGYEQYF.

The V call is TRBV19, the J call TRBJ1-1; 7 nucleotides align to TRBD1. The germline V gene has CDR1 LNHDA and CDR2 SQIVND (reference sequence). This CDR3 spans 13 amino acids. V lost 3 bases and J lost 6; bases outside the gene matches: 4. CDR3 nucleotide sequence: TGTGCCAGTAGTATTAACAGGGGTGCTGAAGCTTTCTTT. It encodes CASSINRGAEAFF.

The chain has TRBV2 and TRBJ1-4; possibly TRBD1 for D (5 bases). Germline lookup yields CDR1 SNHLY and CDR2 FYNNEI. The CDR3 extends over 14 amino acids. V was pared by 5 bases and J by 0 bases, with 7 bases between. Here the CDR3 reads CASSQQATNEKLFF. DNA for the CDR3: TGTGCCAGCAGTCAACAGGCAACTAATGAAAAACTGTTTTTT.

CDR3 region: CASSQSTVRYNSPLHF. The CDR3 DNA reads TGTGCCAGCAGCCAATCTACAGTGCGATATAATTCACCCCTCCACTTT. The rearrangement uses TRBV3-1 (or the pseudogene TRBV3-2) and TRBJ1-6; no clear D gene. The CDR3 has 16 residues. V was shortened by 2 bases and J by 4 bases, with 12 bases between the two germline ends. Germline CDR1 LGHDT, CDR2 YNNKEL (reference sequence).

This rearrangement joins TRBV12-5 to TRBJ2-7, with D hard to call. From germline, CDR1 is LGHNT and CDR2 FRNRAP. The CDR3 has 12 residues. Between the trimmed V and J ends, which lost 0 bases and 6 bases, there was a span of 6 bases. The CDR3: CASGLVVSEQYF. In DNA form, the CDR3 reads TGTGCTAGTGGTTTGGTAGTCAGCGAGCAGTACTTC.

The genes are TRBV11-3 and TRBJ2-2, with 8 nucleotides matching TRBD2. Germline V lookup: CDR1 SGHNT, CDR2 YENEEA. V was clipped by 5 bases and J by 0 bases; unmatched bases: 2. The CDR3 runs 15 residues. The CDR3 DNA reads TGTGCCAGCAGCCGCGGGGGGACGAACACCGGGGAGCTGTTTTTT. This sequence encodes CASSRGGTNTGELFF. The full variable domain, rest sourced from reference TRBV11-3 and TRBJ2-2, is EAGVVQSPRYKIIEKKQPVAFWCNPISGHNTLYWYLQNLGQGPELLIRYENEEAVDDSQLPKDRFSAERLKGVDSTLKIQPAELGDSAVYLCASSRGGTNTGELFFGEGSRLTVL.

V gene TRBV13 combines with J gene TRBJ1-3; a possible D gene is TRBD1 (5 bases). The CDR3 totals 15 residues. Germline CDR1 PRHDT, CDR2 FYEKMQ (reference sequence). V was cut by 6 bases and J by 6 bases, with 18 bases left in between. The CDR3 spells CASRGLRQKANTIYF. In nucleotides, the CDR3 is TGTGCCAGCAGGGGCCTCCGACAGAAGGCAAACACCATATATTTT.

V is TRBV7-6 and J is TRBJ1-6; D is undetermined. CDR1 SGHVS and CDR2 FNYEAQ come from the germline V gene. The CDR3 length is 14 residues. Trimming shortened V by 0 bases and J by 6 bases, and 6 bases separated the two germline ends. Here the CDR3 DNA reads TGTGCCAGCAGCTTAGCGCCGGGTAATTCACCCCTCCACTTT. It translates to CASSLAPGNSPLHF.

The chain uses TRBV9 and TRBJ2-1; tentative D call: TRBD2 (7 bases). Germline values: CDR1 SGDLS, CDR2 YYNGEE. The CDR3 is 14 amino acids. Trimming cost V 0 bases and J 6 bases, with 10 bases left between them. The CDR3: CASSVARGANEQFF. CDR3 sequence (DNA): TGTGCCAGCAGCGTAGCTCGGGGGGCCAATGAGCAGTTCTTC.

This clone was seen a single time. This rearrangement joins TRBV2 to TRBJ1-5, with 8 nucleotides matching TRBD1. Germline V lookup: CDR1 SNHLY, CDR2 FYNNEI. The CDR3 is 14 amino acids. V lost 7 bases and J lost 5; bases outside the gene matches: 7. CDR3: CASTAGQGDQPQHF. The CDR3 DNA reads TGTGCCAGCACCGCTGGACAGGGAGATCAGCCCCAGCATTTT. The complete variable domain, with remaining parts taken from reference TRBV2 and TRBJ1-5, reads EPEVTQTPSHQVTQMGQEVILRCVPISNHLYFYWYRQILGQKVEFLVSFYNNEISEKSEIFDDQFSVERPDGSNFTLKIRSTKLEDSAMYFCASTAGQGDQPQHFGDGTRLSIL.

The DNA of the CDR3 is TGTGCCAGTAGTGCCGACAGAATGAACACTGAAGCTTTCTTT. Translated: CASSADRMNTEAFF. The rearrangement links TRBV19 to TRBJ1-1; possibly TRBD1 for D (5 bases). CDR3 length: 14 residues. Germline CDR1 LNHDA, CDR2 SQIVND (reference sequence). V lost 5 bases, J lost 0 bases, and 10 bases lay in between.

This clone was seen a few times. This chain connects TRBV18 to TRBJ1-1; D might be TRBD1 (5 bases). The germline V gene encodes CDR1 KGHSH and CDR2 LQKENI. CDR3 length equals 15 residues. Trimming took off 3 bases at V and 4 bases at J, with 15 bases between the two ends. CDR3 protein: CASSPNSAGGTEAFF. For the CDR3, the DNA is TGTGCCAGCTCACCGAATTCCGCGGGGGGCACTGAAGCTTTCTTT.

The chain carries TRBV7-2 and TRBJ2-5; D is undetermined. V was pared by 4 bases and J by 5 bases, with 17 bases between. CDR1 is SGHTA, CDR2 FQGNSA, per germline. The CDR3 sequence is 15 residues long. The chain's CDR3 is CASSSSAAVGETQYF. For the CDR3, the DNA is TGTGCCAGCAGCTCAAGCGCGGCGGTCGGGGAGACCCAGTACTTC.

This clone appeared once. The chain is built from TRBV29-1 and TRBJ1-2; possible D gene TRBD1, 6 bases. With 3 bases removed from V and 4 bases from J, the gap between germline ends came to 15 bases. This CDR3 region has 14 residues. The germline CDR1 and CDR2 sequences are SQVTM and ANQGSEA. The CDR3 spells CSVEWQGKPYGYTF. The CDR3 DNA reads TGCAGCGTTGAGTGGCAGGGGAAGCCCTATGGCTACACCTTC.

The chain recombines TRBV6-4 with TRBJ2-3, with D possibly TRBD1 on 6 matching bases. Germline V gene sequence: CDR1 MRHNA, CDR2 SNTAGT. Trimming shortened V by 2 bases and J by 1 base, and 13 bases separated the two germline ends. The CDR3 loop spans 16 amino acids. Here the CDR3 reads CASSDVGGTGTDTQYF. The CDR3 nucleotides read TGTGCCAGCAGTGACGTAGGGGGAACGGGCACAGATACGCAGTATTTT.

The CDR3 DNA sequence: TGTGCCAGCAGCCCGAGACAGGGGGAAGAGGAAAAACTGTTTTTT. It is translated as CASSPRQGEEEKLFF. J is TRBJ1-4 and V is TRBV9; 9 bases fit TRBD1. J lost 8 bases, V lost 4 bases, and 9 bases had no gene match. The CDR3 loop spans 15 amino acids. Per the germline V gene, CDR1 is SGDLS and CDR2 is YYNGEE.

This clone was observed a single time. The chain couples TRBV5-6 to TRBJ1-2, with D maybe TRBD1 (5 bases). V gave up 0 bases and J gave up 8 bases, with 20 bases separating them. CDR3 length: 16 amino acids. Germline V gives CDR1 SGHDT, CDR2 YYEEEE. The CDR3 DNA reads TGTGCCAGCAGCTTGGCAACCGGGACTGCAACGAGGGGCTACACCTTC. It specifies CASSLATGTATRGYTF.

The chain uses TRBV7-2 and TRBJ2-2, with TRBD2 as a possible D gene (5 bases). The CDR3 runs to 15 residues. CDR1 SGHTA and CDR2 FQGNSA come from the germline V gene. Trimming removed 1 base at V and 5 bases at J, with 11 bases between. CDR3 region: CASSLDRRGTGELFF. CDR3 coding DNA: TGTGCCAGCAGCTTAGACCGGAGAGGGACCGGGGAGCTGTTTTTT.

This sequence joins TRBV9 and TRBJ1-1; 7 nucleotides align to TRBD1. There are 15 residues in the CDR3. V lost 3 bases to trimming and J lost 1 base; unmatched junction nucleotides: 6. CDR1 is SGDLS and CDR2 is YYNGEE in the germline V gene. The CDR3 sequence is CASSGRTGENTEAFF. CDR3 DNA sequence: TGTGCCAGCAGCGGAAGAACAGGGGAGAACACTGAAGCTTTCTTT.

The chain is built from TRBV15 and TRBJ2-5, with 12 bases identical to TRBD1. The CDR3 extends over 20 amino acids. The junction had 15 bases not matched to a gene; V was cut back by 0 bases and J by 4 bases. Germline CDR1 and CDR2: LNHNV and YYDKDF (reference sequence). The CDR3 loop reads CATSRDLGTGGGGRGETQYF. The CDR3 nucleotides are TGTGCCACCAGCAGAGATCTCGGGACAGGGGGCGGGGGTCGAGGAGAGACCCAGTACTTC.

The gene calls are TRBV12-3 or TRBV12-4 and TRBJ1-1; D might be TRBD1 (6 bases). This CDR3 has 13 amino acids. Trimming removed 2 bases from V and 8 bases from J, with 12 bases in between. CDR3 sequence: CASSLTRQGEAFF. CDR3 coding DNA: TGTGCCAGCAGTTTAACGAGGCAGGGGGAAGCTTTCTTT.

The V gene is TRBV3-1 (or the pseudogene TRBV3-2), the J gene TRBJ1-4; D is uncertain. This CDR3 has 13 residues. Germline loops: CDR1 LGHDT, CDR2 YNNKEL (reference sequence). V lost 1 base, J lost 10 bases, and 10 bases lay in between. The CDR3 coding sequence is TGTGCCAGCAGCCAAGTGATGGAGGGAAAACTGTTTTTT. Its protein product is CASSQVMEGKLFF.

This sequence joins TRBV7-8 and TRBJ1-3, with TRBD1 as a possible D gene (6 bases). The CDR3 has 15 amino acids. Trimming cost V 2 bases and J 1 base, with 9 bases left between them. Germline values: CDR1 SGHVS, CDR2 FQNEAQ. The DNA for the CDR3 is TGTGCCAGCAGCTTACTGGGGGCTTCTGGAAACACCATATATTTT. This codes for CASSLLGASGNTIYF.

This sequence joins TRBV7-3 and TRBJ1-1; TRBD1 agrees at 7 bases. V was clipped by 2 bases and J by 0 bases; unmatched bases: 3. This CDR3 contains 15 residues. The germline V gene has CDR1 SGHTA and CDR2 FQGTGA. The CDR3 here is CASSLSGGMNTEAFF. The CDR3 DNA follows: TGTGCCAGCAGCTTATCAGGGGGTATGAACACTGAAGCTTTCTTT. Supplemented by reference TRBV7-3 and TRBJ1-1, the full variable domain reads GAGVSQTPSNKVTEKGKYVELRCDPISGHTALYWYRQSLGQGPEFLIYFQGTGAADDSGLPNDRFFAVRPEGSVSTLKIQRTERGDSAVYLCASSLSGGMNTEAFFGQGTRLTVV.

J is TRBJ2-1 and V is TRBV4-3; 10 positions agree with TRBD1. Germline CDR1 is LGHNA and CDR2 is YSLEER. The CDR3 loop spans 13 amino acids. J gave up 12 bases and V 1 base, and 3 bases lay outside the gene matches. DNA of the CDR3: TGCGCCAGCAGCCAAGGACAGGGGGCCCGGCAGTTCTTC. It encodes CASSQGQGARQFF.

J is TRBJ2-1 and V is TRBV9; TRBD2 matches 8 bases. In germline, CDR1 is SGDLS, CDR2 YYNGEE. The CDR3 totals 15 residues. V was pared by 4 bases and J by 0 bases, with 3 bases of the junction left unmatched. CDR3: CASSRGGSSYNEQFF. CDR3 bases: TGTGCCAGCAGCCGGGGGGGTAGCTCCTACAATGAGCAGTTCTTC.

The chain couples TRBV7-2 to TRBJ2-3, with 7 bases that match TRBD2. The CDR3 has 17 amino acids. The V segment lost 0 bases and the J segment 6 bases; nucleotides outside the gene matches: 12. In germline, CDR1 is SGHTA, CDR2 FQGNSA. This CDR3 is CASSLAYSRDYRDTQYF. The DNA of the CDR3 is TGTGCCAGCAGCTTAGCCTACTCCCGGGACTACCGGGATACGCAGTATTTT.